The source of this T cell receptor (beta chain) is a study of blood T cell repertoires in COVID-19. Looking at the study overall: Italy, Spain and the United States were the sources of the convalescent and acute COVID-19 samples.

Authors' methods: Amplification with reference gene primers provided the estimates of nucleated cell counts. Profiling relied on immunoSEQ multiplex PCR, and the TCRdb table lists in-frame clones only, not all of them. From that table come the V and J calls and clone size; the DNA was used to work out D and trimming. The profile shows some 170,000 clones, less than 90% of them singletons. From germline, CDR1 is LGHDT and CDR2 YNNKEL (reference sequence). The CDR3 is 13 amino acids. V shed 1 base and J shed 4 bases, with 6 bases lying between them. This sequence joins TRBV3-1 (or the pseudogene TRBV3-2) and TRBJ2-3; D not certain. The receptor was derived from a human donor with acute COVID-19. The donor label of this sample is uncertain. The sequencing input was PBMCs or T cells enriched from blood (not recorded which). CDR3 nucleotides: TGTGCCAGCAGCCAAGCTAGTCCAGATACGCAGTATTTT. Protein: CASSQASPDTQYF.